Listed below are T cell receptor beta chains from one sample, sequenced in a study of T cell responses to AZD1222 COVID-19 vaccine. The method was immunoSEQ multiplex PCR; TCRdb's version includes in-frame clones alone and lacks a portion of them. This sample has 150,000 to 200,000 clones, with about 92% found just once. The material sequenced was peripheral blood, taken on day 0 of AZD1222 vaccination. These receptor sequences come from an adult in good health. Both conserved end residues are part of each CDR3. The D gene is left open where the match is weak. Where a row states a size, it is once, few, many or the class of an expanded clone; other rows omit it.

15,.,TRBJ1-2,TRBV18,.,TGTGCCAGCTCACCACCGATCGCAGCATCCTATGGCTACACCTTC,CASSPPIAASYGYTF
15,.,TRBJ1-4,TRBV9,.,TGTGCCAGCAGCGTAGCTGGGGGTTTCGGTGAAAAACTGTTTTTT,CASSVAGGFGEKLFF
15,TRBD1,TRBJ1-2,TRBV9,once,TGTGCCAGCAGCTCTCGGACAGGACAATTCTATGGCTACACCTTC,CASSSRTGQFYGYTF
14,.,TRBJ1-2,TRBV5-6,.,TGTGCCAGCCGCCTATCCCCAGGGGTGAATGGCTACACCTTC,CASRLSPGVNGYTF
14,.,TRBJ1-6,TRBV6-5,.,TGTGCCAGCAGACTTTGGGTCCTTAATTCACCCCTCCACTTT,CASRLWVLNSPLHF
15,TRBD2,TRBJ2-3,TRBV4-2,.,TGTGCCAGCAGCCATTCAGCGGGGGGCCAAGATACGCAGTATTTT,CASSHSAGGQDTQYF
18,.,TRBJ1-5,TRBV4-1,.,TGCGCCAGCAGCCAAGATGGAGCGGGGGTATCAAGCAATCAGCCCCAGCATTTT,CASSQDGAGVSSNQPQHF
15,.,TRBJ2-6,TRBV30,.,TGTGCCTGGAGTGTATACGGGGCTGGGGCCAACGTCCTGACTTTC,CAWSVYGAGANVLTF
12,.,TRBJ2-2,TRBV6-4,.,TGTGCCAGCAGTGGTGTACCCGGGGAGCTGTTTTTT,CASSGVPGELFF
18,TRBD1,TRBJ1-5,TRBV14,.,TGTGCCAGCAGCCAAGAACCTGTGGCAGGGGGTAGCAATCAGCCCCAGCATTTT,CASSQEPVAGGSNQPQHF
12,.,TRBJ2-7,TRBV29-1,.,TGCAGCGCCGGGGACGGGCCTTACGAGCAGTACTTC,CSAGDGPYEQYF
12,.,TRBJ2-5,TRBV7-2,once,TGTGCCAGCAGCTTAGTTTCAGAGACCCAGTACTTC,CASSLVSETQYF
14,.,TRBJ2-1,TRBV5-1,.,TGCGCCAGCAGCTTGGCTCTCCTCTACAATGAGCAGTTCTTC,CASSLALLYNEQFF
15,.,TRBJ1-3,TRBV7-9,.,TGTGCCAGCAGCTCGCGGTCCCTGGGAGGAAACACCATATATTTT,CASSSRSLGGNTIYF
15,.,TRBJ1-5,TRBV6-5,.,TGTGCCAGCAACGAAGGGCTTACTGGCAATCAGCCCCAGCATTTT,CASNEGLTGNQPQHF
15,.,TRBJ2-7,TRBV28,.,TGTGCCAGCATACGTGGGGGGGCAGTATCCTACGAGCAGTACTTC,CASIRGGAVSYEQYF
13,.,TRBJ1-3,TRBV6-5,.,TGTGCCAGCCACTCCAGCTCTGGAAACACCATATATTTT,CASHSSSGNTIYF
14,.,TRBJ2-3,TRBV25-1,.,TGTGCCAGCAGTGACGTGGGGGGTAGAGATACGCAGTATTTT,CASSDVGGRDTQYF
16,.,TRBJ2-2,TRBV7-2,.,TGTGCCAGCAGCCCAACCGGGACACCGAACACCGGGGAGCTGTTTTTT,CASSPTGTPNTGELFF
13,.,TRBJ1-1,TRBV19,.,TGTGCCAGTAGTATAGATAGGGCAGATGAAGCTTTCTTT,CASSIDRADEAFF
13,.,TRBJ2-3,TRBV19,.,TGTGCCAGTAGTCCCTCGAGGGGCGATACGCAGTATTTT,CASSPSRGDTQYF
16,.,TRBJ1-1,TRBV19,.,TGTGCCAGTAGAGGGGAAGCAGGGGCCCAGAACACTGAAGCTTTCTTT,CASRGEAGAQNTEAFF
17,.,TRBJ1-1,TRBV3-1/TRBV3-2,.,TGTGCCAGCAGCCTAATACACGGAGGTGGCGTGAACACTGAAGCTTTCTTT,CASSLIHGGGVNTEAFF
12,.,TRBJ1-1,TRBV27,.,TGTGCCCACTGTGGGGGGATCACTGAAGCTTTCTTT,CAHCGGITEAFF
14,TRBD1,TRBJ1-1,TRBV27,.,TGTGCCAGCAGTCTACAGGGGGCAGGAACTGAAGCTTTCTTT,CASSLQGAGTEAFF
14,.,TRBJ1-5,TRBV11-2,medium-sized,TGTGCCAGCAGCACGGGGATCGGCAATCAGCCCCAGCATTTT,CASSTGIGNQPQHF
13,.,TRBJ2-7,TRBV3-1/TRBV3-2,once,TGTGCCAGCAGCCAAGAAGGGTCCTACGAGCAGTACTTC,CASSQEGSYEQYF
16,TRBD1,TRBJ1-5,TRBV18,.,TGTGCCAGCTCACCACCGGTATGGACAGGGAATCAGCCCCAGCATTTT,CASSPPVWTGNQPQHF
14,.,TRBJ1-4,TRBV19,.,TGTGCCAGTAGTTTTCTGGGGGCAGGAGAAAAACTGTTTTTT,CASSFLGAGEKLFF
20,.,TRBJ2-7,TRBV21-1,.,TGTGCCAGCAGCAAAGTATCGACTAGCGGGGCCCGTGGGTGTTCCTACGAGCAGTACTTC,CASSKVSTSGARGCSYEQYF
14,.,TRBJ1-6,TRBV18,.,TGTGCCAGCTCGCCCGAGGGGCGGGGTTCACCCCTCCACTTT,CASSPEGRGSPLHF
16,.,TRBJ1-6,TRBV4-2,.,TGTGCCAGCAGCCAAGCTGACCGACAGGAAGGTTCACCCCTCCACTTT,CASSQADRQEGSPLHF
15,TRBD2,TRBJ2-4,TRBV19,.,TGTGCCAGTAGTACCCTAGCGGGGGGTCGAAACATTCAGTACTTC,CASSTLAGGRNIQYF
17,TRBD1,TRBJ1-1,TRBV7-9,.,TGTGCCAGCAGCCTACTCGGACAGGGGGCCTCGAACACTGAAGCTTTCTTT,CASSLLGQGASNTEAFF
13,.,TRBJ1-2,TRBV3-1/TRBV3-2,once,TGTGCCAGCAGCCAAGAGGGTCACGGTGGCTACACCTTC,CASSQEGHGGYTF
12,.,TRBJ2-7,TRBV12-3/TRBV12-4,.,TGTGCCAGCAGTTTATGGGGAAGGGAGCAGTACTTC,CASSLWGREQYF
16,TRBD1,TRBJ2-1,TRBV7-3,.,TGTGCCAGCAGCCTCCCGTCCGGGACAGGGAAAAATGAGCAGTTCTTC,CASSLPSGTGKNEQFF
15,.,TRBJ2-3,TRBV18,.,TGTGCCAGCTCACCACTCAGGCCGAACACAGATACGCAGTATTTT,CASSPLRPNTDTQYF
16,TRBD1,TRBJ2-3,TRBV7-8,.,TGTGCCAGCAGCTTTTCGACAGGGGCTTACACAGATACGCAGTATTTT,CASSFSTGAYTDTQYF
16,.,TRBJ2-1,TRBV7-2,.,TGTGCCAGCAGCCCCATGGGAGGGGGCCTCTACAATGAGCAGTTCTTC,CASSPMGGGLYNEQFF
17,TRBD1,TRBJ1-6,TRBV3-1/TRBV3-2,.,TGTGCCAGCAGCCAAGTTGTGTTCTGGGACAGTAGTTCACCCCTCCACTTT,CASSQVVFWDSSSPLHF
16,.,TRBJ1-6,TRBV7-2,.,TGTGCCAGCAGCTTAAAAAGGACAGTCATAGGCTCACCCCTCCACTTT,CASSLKRTVIGSPLHF
19,TRBD1,TRBJ2-2,TRBV18,.,TGTGCCAGCTCACCTAGGCCGGGACAGGCCCCGTCGAACACCGGGGAGCTGTTTTTT,CASSPRPGQAPSNTGELFF
15,.,TRBJ1-3,TRBV5-1,.,TGCGCCAGCAGCTTGGCGGGACCTATGGAAAACACCATATATTTT,CASSLAGPMENTIYF
17,.,TRBJ2-1,TRBV4-1,.,TGCGCCAGCAGCCAAGTACCGGGCTACGTGTTGGGTAATGAGCAGTTCTTC,CASSQVPGYVLGNEQFF
11,.,TRBJ1-6,TRBV7-9,.,TGTGCCAGCAGCTTTAGTTCACCCCTCCACTTT,CASSFSSPLHF
14,.,TRBJ2-2,TRBV4-2,.,TGTGCCAGCAGCCAGGACGGTGGACAGAAGGAGCTGTTTTTT,CASSQDGGQKELFF
15,.,TRBJ1-2,TRBV4-2,.,TGTGCCAGCAGCCAAGTGGGCACACCAAACTATGGCTACACCTTC,CASSQVGTPNYGYTF
15,.,TRBJ2-1,TRBV6-6,.,TGTGCCAGCAGCTCCAGAGACGCAACCCAAAGTGAGCAGTTCTTC,CASSSRDATQSEQFF
13,.,TRBJ2-7,TRBV6-5,.,TGTGCCAGCAGTCTATATGGGGGCTACGAGCAGTACTTC,CASSLYGGYEQYF
13,TRBD2,TRBJ2-7,TRBV12-3/TRBV12-4,.,TGTGCCAGCAGCAGCGGGGGGCCCTACGAGCAGTACTTC,CASSSGGPYEQYF